The entry that follows covers one T cell receptor (beta chain) sequence. Clones were sequenced by immunoSEQ multiplex PCR, and TCRdb holds only the in-frame ones, with some missing. The sample lists 75,000 to 95,000 clones, just over 90% occurring once. The data were obtained in a study of T cell changes during pregnancy in multiple sclerosis. V dropped 1 base and J dropped 8 bases, with 17 bases sitting between them. Germline lookup yields CDR1 SGHTA and CDR2 FQGNSA. This CDR3 has 15 residues. Material: peripheral blood, obtained in the second trimester of pregnancy. The source is a female donor with multiple sclerosis, enrolled in a pregnancy study. J is TRBJ1-2 and V is TRBV7-2; D gene uncertain. CDR3 nucleotide sequence: TGTGCCAGCAGCTTAGAACCGGGCTCGGGAGGAGGCTACACCTTC. Its translation is CASSLEPGSGGGYTF.